One and the same sample provided the 13 T cell receptor beta chains below, sequenced in a study of shared clonotypes between healthy human individuals. The data were produced by immunoSEQ multiplex PCR, yet TCRdb's version contains in-frame clones alone and is incomplete. Of about 2.4 million clones in the sample, approximately 94% are singletons; the top ten hold approximately 0.37%. The sample consisted of naive CD4+ T cells from PBMCs. Subset described: CD45RA+ positively selected. The receptors were sampled from a man between 18 and 35 years old in good health. Some clones in this sample may be carry-over from other donors' samples.

The J gene is TRBJ2-2, the V gene TRBV7-3; 7 bases align to TRBD2. The CDR3 is 16 amino acids. Germline V gene data show CDR1 as SGHTA and CDR2 as FQGTGA. V trimming: 4 bases; J trimming: 4 bases; junction bases outside the gene matches: 9. CDR3 nucleotide sequence: TGTGCCAGCAGCTCTCTAGCGGCAAAGGTCACCGGGGAGCTGTTTTTT. This sequence encodes CASSSLAAKVTGELFF.

The rearrangement links TRBV6-5 to TRBJ2-1; tentative D call: TRBD2 (5 bases). V lost 4 bases, J lost 9 bases, and 19 bases lay in between. The CDR3 spans 15 residues. Germline CDR1 and CDR2: MNHEY and SVGAGI. CDR3 residues: CASSFLTTKDIEQFF. CDR3 nucleotides: TGTGCCAGCAGTTTCCTTACGACTAAGGATATTGAGCAGTTCTTC.

J is TRBJ2-2 and V is TRBV29-1, with 12 positions matching TRBD1. The CDR3 consists of 16 residues. V gave up 7 bases and J gave up 6 bases; unmatched junction bases: 12. Per the germline V gene, CDR1 is SQVTM and CDR2 is ANQGSEA. CDR3 amino acids: CSAKGDRGRIPGELFF. DNA of the CDR3: TGCAGCGCCAAAGGGGACAGGGGGCGCATTCCCGGGGAGCTGTTTTTT.

V and J are TRBV6-1 and TRBJ2-7; 9 nucleotides match TRBD1. Germline-derived CDR1 and CDR2 are MNHNS and SASEGT. V shed 4 bases, J shed 0 bases, and the junction held 7 bases outside the gene matches. This CDR3 is built from 16 residues. The CDR3: CASSAEWGQGSYEQYF. CDR3 sequence (DNA): TGTGCCAGCAGTGCAGAATGGGGACAGGGCTCCTACGAGCAGTACTTC.

The chain joins TRBV5-1 to TRBJ2-1, with 10 bases lining up with TRBD2. The V and J ends lost 2 bases and 3 bases, in that order; junction bases with no gene match: 5. The CDR3 is 16 amino acids. Germline V gene data show CDR1 as SGHRS and CDR2 as YFSETQ. The CDR3 DNA is TGCGCCAGCAGCTTTACCGGGACTAGCGACTACAATGAGCAGTTCTTC. Protein product: CASSFTGTSDYNEQFF.

The rearrangement joins TRBV6-1 to TRBJ1-2, with a weak D call TRBD1 (6 bases). CDR3 length: 13 amino acids. CDR1 and CDR2 (germline): MNHNS, SASEGT. V was shortened by 6 bases and J by 8 bases, with 16 bases between the two germline ends. The CDR3 DNA is TGTGCCAGCAGGGCCTCAGGGGCGGGAGGCTACACCTTC. Protein sequence: CASRASGAGGYTF.

The CDR3 DNA is TGTGCCAGCAGCTTGGGCCAGGGCAGGCCCTACACCTTC. Translating it yields CASSLGQGRPYTF. The V gene is TRBV5-5, the J gene TRBJ1-2, with a weak D call TRBD1 (5 bases). CDR3 size: 13 residues. CDR1 SGHKS and CDR2 YYEKEE come from the germline V gene (reference sequence). Trimming left V 0 bases short and J 10 bases short, with 13 bases between.

A remark on this clone: At the DNA level, this CDR3 is encoded by other sequences in the same sample as well. The gene calls are TRBV5-1 and TRBJ2-7; TRBD1 aligns across 8 bases. This CDR3 contains 14 residues. The J segment lost 4 bases and the V segment lost 2 bases, leaving 5 bases of the junction unmatched. Germline V CDR1 and CDR2: SGHRS, YFSETQ. CDR3 residues: CASSLGQGPYEQYF. The CDR3 nucleotides are TGCGCCAGCAGCTTAGGACAGGGTCCTTACGAGCAGTACTTC.

This chain uses TRBV5-4 with TRBJ2-5, with D perhaps matching TRBD2 (5 bases). CDR1 is SGHNT, CDR2 YYREEE, per germline (reference sequence). The CDR3 length is 14 residues. The V and J ends lost 0 bases and 5 bases respectively, with 11 bases between them. The CDR3 region is CASSLASLGETQYF. Written as DNA, the CDR3 is TGTGCCAGCAGCTTGGCTAGCCTGGGCGAGACCCAGTACTTC.

This CDR3 is CASSPRLGASTDTQYF. The DNA of the CDR3 is TGTGCCAGCAGCCCCCGACTGGGTGCTAGCACAGATACGCAGTATTTT. The chain joins TRBV7-9 to TRBJ2-3; the D is unclear. Between the trimmed V and J ends, which lost 5 bases and 0 bases, there was a span of 15 bases. CDR3 size: 16 residues. Germline CDR1 reads SEHNR; CDR2 reads FQNEAQ (reference sequence).

The rearrangement uses TRBV10-3 and TRBJ1-2; the D is unclear. CDR3 length: 14 amino acids. Trimming shortened V by 2 bases and J by 4 bases, and 11 bases separated the two germline ends. Per germline, CDR1 ENHRY and CDR2 SYGVKD. The CDR3 bases are TGTGCCATCAGTGAGGCTGGAATGGCCTATGGCTACACCTTC. This encodes CAISEAGMAYGYTF.

This clone was counted only a few times. The genes are TRBV9 and TRBJ1-3, with D possibly TRBD1 on 6 matching bases. Germline CDR1 reads SGDLS; CDR2 reads YYNGEE. The CDR3 covers 15 residues. V lost 4 bases and J lost 0, with 11 bases in between. CDR3 protein: CASSRGDNSGNTIYF. CDR3 coding DNA: TGTGCCAGCAGCCGGGGGGACAACTCTGGAAACACCATATATTTT. The whole variable domain, remainder taken from reference TRBV9 and TRBJ1-3, is DSGVTQTPKHLITATGQRVTLRCSPRSGDLSVYWYQQSLDQGLQFLIQYYNGEERAKGNILERFSAQQFPDLHSELNLSSLELGDSALYFCASSRGDNSGNTIYFGEGSWLTVV.

The J gene is TRBJ2-4, the V gene TRBV4-3; D is possibly TRBD1 (6 bases). The germline gives CDR1 LGHNA, CDR2 YSLEER. The CDR3 consists of 15 residues. V lost 1 base and J 7 bases, leaving 14 bases between the germline ends. CDR3 sequence reads: CASSQVGAGNNIQYF. The DNA for the CDR3 is TGCGCCAGCAGCCAAGTGGGGGCAGGTAATAACATTCAGTACTTC.